This T cell receptor (beta chain) originates from a study of shared clonotypes between healthy human individuals. Points from the study as a whole: Sampling covered blood only; tissue repertoires likely differ.

TCRdb's table, derived via immunoSEQ multiplex PCR, lists solely in-frame clones and lacks some. This sample carries about 1 million clones, roughly 70% of them seen once, and the ten largest clones take 1.5%. Of note for this clone: Its antigen is unidentified.

The clonotype was recovered from a man between 18 and 35 years old in good health. The sample consisted of memory CD4+ T cells sorted from blood. Subset denoted: CD45RA-negative fraction.

The CDR3 DNA reads TGTGCCAGCAGTCGTGAGGGTGGCGGCAATCAGCCCCAGCATTTT. Encoded protein: CASSREGGGNQPQHF. The rearrangement joins TRBV2 to TRBJ1-5; D gene ambiguous. The length of the CDR3 is 15 residues. Trimming took off 5 bases at V and 2 bases at J, with 13 bases between the two ends. CDR1 and CDR2 (germline): SNHLY, FYNNEI.